The 9 T cell receptor beta chains in this list originate from one sample, sequenced in a study of blood T cell repertoires in COVID-19. Data came from immunoSEQ multiplex PCR; TCRdb stores just in-frame clones and leaves some out. The top ten clones hold around 4.8% of a sample with about 210,000 clones, approximately 91% of them seen once. The specimen sequenced was peripheral blood. All receptors derive from a woman between 40 and 55 years old with acute or convalescent COVID-19.

The rearrangement uses TRBV5-5 and TRBJ2-7, with D possibly being TRBD1 (5 bases). Trimming took off 3 bases at V and 1 base at J, with 17 bases between the two ends. The CDR3 runs 16 residues. Germline CDR1 is SGHKS and CDR2 is YYEKEE (reference sequence). CDR3 coding DNA: TGTGCCAGCAGCTCCGGCAAGGGGCTTATATCCTACGAGCAGTACGTC. As protein: CASSSGKGLISYEQYV.

The chain employs TRBV18 and TRBJ1-2, with D tentatively TRBD1 (5 bases). Germline-derived CDR1 and CDR2 are KGHSH and LQKENI. V shed 0 bases and J shed 4 bases, with 9 bases lying between them. The CDR3 extends over 14 amino acids. DNA for the CDR3: TGTGCCAGCTCACCACCTGGGACTAGCTATGGCTACACCTTC. This encodes CASSPPGTSYGYTF.

J is TRBJ1-3 and V is TRBV2; 10 nucleotides agree with TRBD1. The CDR3 spans 13 residues. Germline loops: CDR1 SNHLY, CDR2 FYNNEI. Trimming cost V 4 bases and J 11 bases; bases outside gene matches: 5. Written as DNA, the CDR3 is TGTGCCAGCAGTGCACGACAGGGGGCATCCATATATTTT. This gives the protein CASSARQGASIYF.

The sample holds a few counts of this clone. This sequence joins TRBV4-2 and TRBJ1-5; the D is unclear. V was pared by 0 bases and J by 5 bases, with 14 bases between. CDR1 and CDR2 from the germline V gene are LGHNA and YNFKEQ. The CDR3 length is 16 residues. CDR3 protein: CASSQDWAGRDQPQHF. The CDR3 coding sequence is TGTGCCAGCAGCCAAGATTGGGCGGGGAGGGATCAGCCCCAGCATTTT.

The chain uses TRBV9 and TRBJ2-7; D is uncertain. CDR3 length equals 12 residues. The germline V and J ends were trimmed by 3 bases and 4 bases, with 8 bases remaining between them. CDR1 is SGDLS and CDR2 is YYNGEE in the germline V gene. The CDR3 DNA reads TGTGCCAGCAGCGGAGAGGTATACGAGCAGTACGTC. Amino acids: CASSGEVYEQYV.

The V gene is TRBV11-3, the J gene TRBJ1-5; unclear D gene. The CDR3 covers 16 residues. CDR1 is SGHNT and CDR2 is YENEEA in the germline V gene. Trimming took 0 bases from V and 7 from J, leaving 16 bases between them. The CDR3, as DNA: TGTGCCAGCAGCTTAGATTTAATGTGCGCCGTACAGCCCCAGCATTTT. It encodes CASSLDLMCAVQPQHF. The full variable domain, rest sourced from reference TRBV11-3 and TRBJ1-5, is EAGVVQSPRYKIIEKKQPVAFWCNPISGHNTLYWYLQNLGQGPELLIRYENEEAVDDSQLPKDRFSAERLKGVDSTLKIQPAELGDSAVYLCASSLDLMCAVQPQHFGDGTRLSIL.

The rearrangement links TRBV9 to TRBJ1-1; a possible D gene is TRBD1 (5 bases). V lost 3 bases, J lost 0 bases, and 15 bases lay in between. This CDR3 spans 16 amino acids. CDR1 and CDR2 (germline): SGDLS, YYNGEE. The CDR3 sequence is CASSELGGRMNTEAFF. The CDR3 DNA reads TGTGCCAGCAGCGAATTGGGGGGGAGAATGAACACTGAAGCTTTCTTT.

V and J are TRBV3-1 (or the pseudogene TRBV3-2) and TRBJ1-3, with a weak D call TRBD1 (5 bases). Trimming pared 5 bases from V and 0 bases from J, leaving 14 bases between. Germline V gene lookup returns CDR1 LGHDT and CDR2 YNNKEL (reference sequence). This CDR3 contains 16 residues. The CDR3 region has the DNA TGTGCCAGCAGCGACGACAGTACCCTCTCTGGAAACACCATATATTTT. Translating it yields CASSDDSTLSGNTIYF.

The gene calls are TRBV3-1 (or the pseudogene TRBV3-2) and TRBJ1-2, with TRBD1 identical over 9 bases. The CDR3 is 16 residues long. Germline V CDR1 and CDR2: LGHDT, YNNKEL (reference sequence). Trimming took 0 bases from V and 8 from J; bases not matched to a gene: 10. The CDR3 is CASSQDGRTGERGYTF. CDR3 in DNA: TGTGCCAGCAGCCAAGATGGGCGGACAGGGGAGAGGGGCTACACCTTC.